The 19 T cell receptor beta chains reported below all come from one sample, sequenced in a study of T cell repertoires in cytomegalovirus infection (dated by TCRdb to between 2018 and 2021). For sequencing, an Illumina HiSeq 1500 was employed. TCRdb trimmed the raw reads at Q25, called clones with MiXCR and kept productive beta chains. Every distinct CDR3 protein forms one entry, paired with its most common genes and DNA. In this sample the table shows 200,000 to 300,000 distinct CDR3 sequences, approximately 10% of which occur a single time. The top ten hold around 16% of the sample. The sequenced sample was PBMCs. Receptors were obtained from a human donor in good health (CMV status not recorded). Some clones in this sample may be carry-over from other donors' samples.

This clonotype was counted many times. This rearrangement joins TRBV6-1 to TRBJ2-1; 7 bases are a match to TRBD2. The J segment lost 13 bases and the V segment lost 2 bases, leaving 2 bases of the junction unmatched. This CDR3 is built from 11 residues. CDR1 is MNHNS, CDR2 SASEGT, per germline. The CDR3 nucleotides read TGTGCCAGCAGTGAACTAGCGGCACAGTTCTTC. This codes for CASSELAAQFF.

This clonotype was counted ten times or more. The V gene is TRBV28, the J gene TRBJ1-1; D remains unclear. The CDR3 extends over 14 amino acids. V was cut by 8 bases and J by 1 base, with 14 bases left in between. The V gene's germline CDR1 is MDHEN and CDR2 SYDVKM. DNA for the CDR3: TGTGCCAGCCCCCCATCCAGAGAGAACACTGAAGCTTTCTTT. This translates into CASPPSRENTEAFF. Full variable domain (outside the CDR3, taken from reference TRBV28 and TRBJ1-1): DVKVTQSSRYLVKRTGEKVFLECVQDMDHENMFWYRQDPGLGLRLIYFSYDVKMKEKGDIPEGYSVSREKKERFSLILESASTNQTSMYLCASPPSRENTEAFFGQGTRLTVV.

This clonotype has at least ten counts. The chain links TRBV11-2 to TRBJ2-7, with 8 bases aligning to TRBD1. V lost 2 bases to trimming and J lost 3 bases; unmatched junction nucleotides: 9. Per the germline V gene, CDR1 is SGHAT and CDR2 is FQNNGV. The CDR3 sequence is 16 residues long. This chain's CDR3 is CASSLSRGQGLYEQYF. For the CDR3, the DNA is TGTGCCAGCAGCTTATCCAGAGGACAGGGCCTCTACGAGCAGTACTTC.

This clonotype was counted many times. CDR3 DNA: TGTGCCAGAACTCCCCCCGACAGGGCTTTTAACACTGAAGCTTTCTTT. Its protein product is CARTPPDRAFNTEAFF. This sequence joins TRBV12-3 or TRBV12-4 and TRBJ1-1; TRBD1 aligns across 7 bases. Trimming at V came to 9 bases and at J to 2 bases, leaving 15 bases not matched to a gene. This CDR3 is built from 16 residues.

This clonotype turned up a few times. The chain uses TRBV7-2 and TRBJ2-3, with 14 nucleotides matching TRBD2. CDR1 is SGHTA, CDR2 FQGNSA, per germline. V shed 4 bases, J shed 6 bases, and the junction held 6 bases outside the gene matches. The length of the CDR3 is 16 residues. The CDR3 DNA follows: TGTGCCAGCAGCTCGGGACTAGCGGGAGATGGGGATACGCAGTATTTT. The encoded protein is CASSSGLAGDGDTQYF. Variable domain in full (rest from reference TRBV7-2 and TRBJ2-3): GAGVSQSPSNKVTEKGKDVELRCDPISGHTALYWYRQSLGQGLEFLIYFQGNSAPDKSGLPSDRFSAERTGGSVSTLTIQRTQQEDSAVYLCASSSGLAGDGDTQYFGPGTRLTVL.

This sequence joins TRBV29-1 and TRBJ2-3, with 14 bases lining up with TRBD2. The CDR3 length is 18 residues. Germline loops: CDR1 SQVTM, CDR2 ANQGSEA. The J segment lost 4 bases and the V segment lost 4 bases, leaving 13 bases of the junction unmatched. CDR3 region: CSVGRLAGGPGGADTQYF. CDR3 DNA sequence: TGCAGCGTTGGTAGACTAGCGGGAGGGCCGGGCGGTGCAGATACGCAGTATTTT.

This clonotype was recorded a few times. The CDR3 loop reads CSAPMRLGGYTGELFF. In DNA form, the CDR3 reads TGCAGTGCTCCCATGCGATTGGGGGGCTACACCGGGGAGCTGTTTTTT. J is TRBJ2-2 and V is TRBV20-1; D possibly uses TRBD1 or TRBD2 (6 bases each). This CDR3 is 16 amino acids long. The V end lost 5 bases, the J end lost 3 bases, and 19 bases lay between the germline ends. Germline lookup yields CDR1 DFQATT and CDR2 SNEGSKA (reference sequence).

The chain is built from TRBV20-1 and TRBJ1-1; 7 nucleotides agree with TRBD1. The CDR3 has 19 amino acids. Germline V gene data show CDR1 as DFQATT and CDR2 as SNEGSKA (reference sequence). Trimming at V came to 6 bases and at J to 2 bases, leaving 24 bases not matched to a gene. The CDR3 coding sequence is TGCAGTGCAAAGGGACAGTTTACCACCGGCGGGGGTCTAAACACTGAAGCTTTCTTT. Protein product: CSAKGQFTTGGGLNTEAFF.

This clonotype was seen more than once but under ten times. V and J are TRBV4-1 and TRBJ1-6; D is uncertain. The CDR3 spans 15 residues. Germline lookup yields CDR1 MGHRA and CDR2 YSYEKL. V was cut by 6 bases and J by 2 bases, with 11 bases left in between. CDR3: CASRIPEAYNSPLHF. The CDR3 DNA reads as TGCGCCAGCAGAATCCCCGAGGCCTATAATTCACCCCTCCACTTT.

This clonotype came up many times. This chain connects TRBV7-6 to TRBJ1-6, with TRBD1 matching 9 bases. Germline V lookup: CDR1 SGHVS, CDR2 FNYEAQ. J lost 7 bases, V lost 6 bases, and 7 bases had no gene match. The CDR3 spans 15 residues. Here the CDR3 reads CASRATGTGNSPLHF. The DNA of the CDR3 is TGTGCCAGCAGAGCCACCGGGACAGGGAATTCACCCCTCCACTTT.

The chain uses TRBV2 and TRBJ2-1; the D gene is possibly TRBD2 (6 bases). V was trimmed by 4 bases and J by 9 bases, leaving 19 bases between them. The CDR3 runs to 15 residues. CDR1 is SNHLY and CDR2 is FYNNEI in the germline V gene. The CDR3 nucleotides are TGTGCCAGCAGTGGGGAGTCCGGGACTCTCGCTGAGCAGTTCTTC. It is translated as CASSGESGTLAEQFF.

This clonotype was recorded many times. The V gene is TRBV20-1, the J gene TRBJ1-2; 11 bases fit TRBD1. CDR1 DFQATT and CDR2 SNEGSKA come from the germline V gene (reference sequence). V shed 0 bases, J shed 7 bases, and the junction held 4 bases outside the gene matches. The CDR3 extends over 14 amino acids. The CDR3 protein is CSARDRTGGAGYTF. The DNA for the CDR3 is TGCAGTGCTAGAGATCGGACAGGGGGCGCTGGCTACACCTTC.

This clonotype was seen many times. The chain is built from TRBV12-3 or TRBV12-4 and TRBJ2-7; 7 bases align to TRBD1. The CDR3 runs to 16 residues. V was clipped by 0 bases and J by 0 bases; unmatched bases: 5. The CDR3 nucleotides are TGTGCCAGCAGTTTAGCGGGACAGCTAAACTCCTACGAGCAGTACTTC. Its protein is CASSLAGQLNSYEQYF.

The rearrangement links TRBV28 to TRBJ1-2, with 11 bases matching TRBD1. The CDR3 spans 15 residues. Germline lookup yields CDR1 MDHEN and CDR2 SYDVKM. V was clipped by 4 bases and J by 4 bases; unmatched bases: 5. CDR3 in DNA: TGTGCCAGCAGTTACGGGACAGGGGGTGCCTATGGCTACACCTTC. Amino acid sequence: CASSYGTGGAYGYTF.

This clonotype showed up many times. J is TRBJ1-1 and V is TRBV7-8; D is uncertain. CDR3 length: 14 residues. CDR1 and CDR2 (germline): SGHVS, FQNEAQ. V was cut by 6 bases and J by 3 bases, with 14 bases left in between. CDR3 in amino acids: CASRDRSSHTEAFF. The CDR3 DNA reads TGTGCCAGCAGGGATCGATCGTCGCACACTGAAGCTTTCTTT.

The chain links TRBV19 to TRBJ1-6, with 7 bases lining up with TRBD1. The CDR3 covers 15 residues. V was pared by 3 bases and J by 7 bases, with 6 bases of the junction left unmatched. CDR1 and CDR2 from the germline V gene are LNHDA and SQIVND (reference sequence). Written as DNA, the CDR3 is TGTGCCAGTAGTATGAGAGGGACAGAAAATTCACCCCTCCACTTT. Residues: CASSMRGTENSPLHF.

This clonotype has a count of ten or more. The V gene is TRBV7-6, the J gene TRBJ2-5; TRBD1 or TRBD2 may be the D gene (5 bases each). CDR3 length: 13 amino acids. V lost 1 base and J lost 3, with 6 bases in between. Per germline, CDR1 SGHVS and CDR2 FNYEAQ. The CDR3 sequence is CASSLGGEETQYF. The CDR3 nucleotides are TGTGCCAGCAGCTTAGGAGGGGAAGAGACCCAGTACTTC.

In this sample, this clonotype turned up many times. The chain links TRBV10-3 to TRBJ1-1; tentatively, D is TRBD1 (6 bases). Germline CDR1 reads ENHRY; CDR2 reads SYGVKD. The CDR3 has 13 amino acids. Trimming pared 8 bases from V and 4 bases from J, leaving 14 bases between. The CDR3 region is CAIARGPATEAFF. The CDR3 DNA reads TGTGCCATCGCTCGGGGGCCAGCCACTGAAGCTTTCTTT.

This clonotype showed up just a few times. V and J are TRBV7-2 and TRBJ2-7, with D maybe TRBD1 (6 bases). CDR1 and CDR2 (germline): SGHTA, FQGNSA. Trimming pared 6 bases from V and 0 bases from J, leaving 12 bases between. This CDR3 has 14 amino acids. CDR3 nucleotide sequence: TGTGCCAGCAGGCCACAAGGGGGCTCCTACGAGCAGTACTTC. This encodes CASRPQGGSYEQYF.